The sequence of this T cell receptor (beta chain) was determined in a study of blood T cells in healthy people across ages. CDR1 and CDR2 from the germline V gene are LNHNV and YYDKDF (reference sequence). The ends lost 5 bases at V and 7 bases at J; junction bases unmatched: 17. This CDR3 contains 17 residues. It was with a sample-barcoded 5' primer and a J-beta primer mix that a second PCR of about 7 to 12 cycles was run. TCRdb redid the calling of the 5' RACE reads with MiXCR, one entry per CDR3 protein. The sample has about 1.8 million distinct CDR3 sequences, less than 50% seen once; the top ten hold approximately 2.1%.

What was sequenced was blood. The receptor was isolated from a middle-aged woman in good health. V gene TRBV15 combines with J gene TRBJ2-1; 7 bases line up with TRBD1. CDR3 loop: CATSLGSPGGSRNEQFF. For the CDR3, the DNA is TGTGCCACCAGCTTAGGTTCCCCAGGGGGTAGCCGGAATGAGCAGTTCTTC.